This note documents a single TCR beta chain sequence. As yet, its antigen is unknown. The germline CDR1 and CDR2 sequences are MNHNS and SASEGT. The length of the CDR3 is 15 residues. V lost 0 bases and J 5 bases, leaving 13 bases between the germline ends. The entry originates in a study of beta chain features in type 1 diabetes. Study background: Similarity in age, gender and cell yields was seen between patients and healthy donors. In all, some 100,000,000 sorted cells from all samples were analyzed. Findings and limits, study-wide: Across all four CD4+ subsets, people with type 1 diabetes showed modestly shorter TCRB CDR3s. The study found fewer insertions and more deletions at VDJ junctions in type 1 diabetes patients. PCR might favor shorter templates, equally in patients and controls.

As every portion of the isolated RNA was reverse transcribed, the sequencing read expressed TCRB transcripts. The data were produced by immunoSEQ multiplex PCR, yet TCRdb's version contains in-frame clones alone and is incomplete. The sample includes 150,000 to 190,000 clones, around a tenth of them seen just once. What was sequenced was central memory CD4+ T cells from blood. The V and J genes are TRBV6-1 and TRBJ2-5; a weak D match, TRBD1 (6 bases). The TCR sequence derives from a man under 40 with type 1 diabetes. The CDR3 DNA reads TGTGCCAGCAGTGAAGCTAACAGGGTTTTCGAGACCCAGTACTTC. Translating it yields CASSEANRVFETQYF.